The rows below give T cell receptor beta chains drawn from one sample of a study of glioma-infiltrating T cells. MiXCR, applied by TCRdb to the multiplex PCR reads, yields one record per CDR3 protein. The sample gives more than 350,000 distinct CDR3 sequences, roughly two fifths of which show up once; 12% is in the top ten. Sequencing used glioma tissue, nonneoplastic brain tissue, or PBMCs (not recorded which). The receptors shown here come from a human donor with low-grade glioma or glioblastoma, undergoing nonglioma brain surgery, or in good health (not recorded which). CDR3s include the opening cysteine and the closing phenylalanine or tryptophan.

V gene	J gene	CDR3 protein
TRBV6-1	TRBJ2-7	CASSLQGRGSYEQYF
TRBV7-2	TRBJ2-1	CASSYIYNEQFF
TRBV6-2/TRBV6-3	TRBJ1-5	CASTPTFSNQPQHF
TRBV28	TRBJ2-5	CASSTNRYSGGSYNEQYF
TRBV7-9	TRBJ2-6	CASSLDGTGSGANVLTF
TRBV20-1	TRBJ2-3	CSARVGGVYTDTQYF
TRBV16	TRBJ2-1	CASSQGTKTYNERFF
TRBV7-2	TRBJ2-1	CASSLAGGADNEQFF
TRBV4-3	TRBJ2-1	CASSQSDLFNEQFF
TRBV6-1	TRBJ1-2	CASTWTGFGNYGYTF
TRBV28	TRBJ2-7	CASSITGLGGYEQYF
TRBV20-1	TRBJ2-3	CSAPDRGTDTQYF
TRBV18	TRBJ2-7	CASSPMGGEYEQYF